The 15 T cell receptor beta chains listed next were all sequenced from one sample in a study of T-cell memory formation after mild COVID-19. One entry per CDR3 protein results from TCRdb running MiXCR on the 5' RACE reads. The table shows 390,000 or so distinct CDR3 sequences, with approximately 15% occurring only once. The sample consisted of PBMCs or a T cell subset sorted from them (not recorded which). These receptors were taken from a man between 18 and 29 years old who had mild COVID-19 (a few samples of this study predate the infection). Cell type and time point are not known.

V is TRBV27 and J is TRBJ2-2; either TRBD1 or TRBD2 may fit D (5 bases each). Deletions cut 3 bases from V and 7 bases from J, with 21 bases between. The CDR3 length is 17 residues. Germline CDR1 reads MNHEY; CDR2 reads SMNVEV (reference sequence). CDR3 residues: CASSLNRGRPFGGELFF. CDR3 sequence (DNA): TGTGCCAGCAGTTTGAACCGGGGACGACCCTTTGGCGGGGAGCTGTTTTTT.

This clonotype was seen only a few times. V gene TRBV3-1 combines with J gene TRBJ2-4; D unclear. V shed 6 bases and J shed 7 bases, with 13 bases lying between them. This CDR3 is built from 13 residues. Germline loops: CDR1 LGHDT, CDR2 YNNKEL (reference sequence). CDR3 sequence: CASSSLTWNIQYF. For the CDR3, the DNA is TGTGCCAGCAGTTCCCTCACGTGGAACATTCAGTACTTC.

V gene TRBV28 combines with J gene TRBJ1-2, with D uncertain. V lost 7 bases and J 0 bases, leaving 15 bases between the germline ends. Germline assignment: CDR1 MDHEN and CDR2 SYDVKM. The CDR3 runs 15 residues. The DNA of the CDR3 is TGTGCCAGCAACCGGCTGGCAATAGCTAACTATGGCTACACCTTC. This sequence encodes CASNRLAIANYGYTF.

The chain has TRBV10-3 and TRBJ2-1; 9 bases map to TRBD2. The germline V gene encodes CDR1 ENHRY and CDR2 SYGVKD. The CDR3 contains 14 residues. The V and J ends lost 2 bases and 8 bases, in that order; junction bases with no gene match: 4. This chain's CDR3 is CAISESGGSHEQFF. Here the CDR3 DNA reads TGTGCCATCAGTGAGAGCGGGGGGTCACATGAGCAGTTCTTC.

The V and J genes are TRBV9 and TRBJ2-1; weak D call: TRBD2 (5 bases). The germline V gene has CDR1 SGDLS and CDR2 YYNGEE. The CDR3 contains 14 residues. V was clipped by 0 bases and J by 8 bases, with 12 bases between them. This CDR3 reads CASSVDEGQDEQFF. CDR3 DNA sequence: TGTGCCAGCAGCGTAGATGAGGGCCAGGATGAGCAGTTCTTC. Together with reference TRBV9 and TRBJ2-1, the CDR3 gives the full variable domain: DSGVTQTPKHLITATGQRVTLRCSPRSGDLSVYWYQQSLDQGLQFLIQYYNGEERAKGNILERFSAQQFPDLHSELNLSSLELGDSALYFCASSVDEGQDEQFFGPGTRLTVL.

This clonotype was recorded a few times. CDR3 region: CASRTSGDSNEQFF. The CDR3 DNA follows: TGTGCCAGCAGGACTAGCGGGGATTCGAATGAGCAGTTCTTC. The chain carries TRBV7-9 and TRBJ2-1, with 11 bases fitting TRBD2. V lost 6 bases to trimming and J lost 7 bases; unmatched junction nucleotides: 5. Looked up from germline, CDR1 is SEHNR and CDR2 is FQNEAQ (reference sequence). The length of the CDR3 is 14 residues.

J is TRBJ1-3 and V is TRBV10-2; D is ambiguous. Germline values: CDR1 WSHSY, CDR2 SAAADI. Trimming removed 6 bases from V and 0 bases from J, with 6 bases in between. The CDR3 consists of 13 residues. CDR3 protein: CASSAYSGNTIYF. The CDR3, as DNA: TGCGCCAGCAGCGCGTACTCTGGAAACACCATATATTTT.

A word on this clonotype: The CDR3 end shows no conserved phenylalanine or tryptophan, and so a read error is likely. The DNA is omitted, as the CDR3 cannot be located on it reliably, and the CDR3 follows TCRdb's listing. The CDR3 is CASSLSPETGV. The J gene is TRBJ1-1, the V gene TRBV5-1; whether TRBD1, the table's D call, matches the DNA was not checked. The germline gives CDR1 SGHRS, CDR2 YFSETQ. Including both end residues, the CDR3 is 11 amino acids long.

Many counts were recorded for this clonotype. The genes are TRBV5-5 and TRBJ2-5; TRBD1 or TRBD2 may be the D gene (6 bases each). This CDR3 contains 16 residues. The V and J ends lost 5 bases and 10 bases respectively, with 27 bases between them. The germline V gene has CDR1 SGHKS and CDR2 YYEKEE (reference sequence). CDR3 bases: TGTGCCAGCAGTTCGGACATACAGGGACTTCGTCGGGGCCAGTACTTC. Its translation is CASSSDIQGLRRGQYF.

This clonotype was seen a handful of times. The chain employs TRBV29-1 and TRBJ1-2; 9 bases line up with TRBD1. The germline V gene has CDR1 SQVTM and CDR2 ANQGSEA. Germline trimming cut 5 bases from V and 8 bases from J; bases unmatched to any gene: 9. CDR3 length equals 13 residues. As DNA, the CDR3 is TGCAGCGTTTTGGACAGGGGTCTACGGGGCTACACCTTC. This codes for CSVLDRGLRGYTF.

This clonotype was counted a few times. The chain links TRBV4-2 to TRBJ2-7; 11 nucleotides line up with TRBD1. The V gene end was trimmed by 4 bases and the J gene end by 4 bases; junction bases not matched to a gene: 9. The CDR3 has 16 amino acids. CDR1 is LGHNA and CDR2 is YNFKEQ in the germline V gene. DNA for the CDR3: TGTGCCAGCAGCCCCTATCCGGGACAGGGGGTGTACGAGCAGTACTTC. Protein: CASSPYPGQGVYEQYF.

The genes are TRBV7-7 and TRBJ2-2; either TRBD1 or TRBD2 may supply D (6 bases each). This CDR3 has 13 residues. Germline values: CDR1 SSHAT, CDR2 FNYEAQ (reference sequence). Trimming took off 5 bases at V and 5 bases at J, with 9 bases between the two ends. Here the CDR3 reads CASSQGTTGELFF. For the CDR3, the DNA is TGTGCCAGCAGCCAGGGGACTACCGGGGAGCTGTTTTTT.

The chain couples TRBV4-3 to TRBJ2-7; 13 nucleotides line up with TRBD2. Germline V lookup: CDR1 LGHNA, CDR2 YSLEER. The CDR3 runs to 14 residues. V shed 5 bases, J shed 9 bases, and the junction held 7 bases outside the gene matches. The CDR3 DNA sequence: TGCGCCAGCAGCTACGGACTAGCGGGGGAGGTGCAGTACTTC. Translated, it gives CASSYGLAGEVQYF.

The chain couples TRBV2 to TRBJ1-1, with 8 bases that match TRBD1. Losses at the gene ends were 9 bases for V and 6 bases for J; bases not matched to a gene: 9. Germline lookup yields CDR1 SNHLY and CDR2 FYNNEI. This CDR3 is built from 13 residues. This CDR3 reads CARVDRARPEAFF. Written as DNA, the CDR3 is TGTGCCAGGGTGGACAGGGCTCGACCTGAAGCTTTCTTT.

In regard to this clonotype: One end of the junction does not line up with germline, which may come from a read error. V gene TRBV12-3 or TRBV12-4 combines with J gene TRBJ2-5; D is possibly TRBD1 or TRBD2 (5 bases each). The CDR3 consists of 13 residues. CDR3 loop: CVSSGGHQETQYF. The CDR3 DNA reads TGTGTCAGCAGTGGGGGTCACCAAGAGACCCAGTACTTC.